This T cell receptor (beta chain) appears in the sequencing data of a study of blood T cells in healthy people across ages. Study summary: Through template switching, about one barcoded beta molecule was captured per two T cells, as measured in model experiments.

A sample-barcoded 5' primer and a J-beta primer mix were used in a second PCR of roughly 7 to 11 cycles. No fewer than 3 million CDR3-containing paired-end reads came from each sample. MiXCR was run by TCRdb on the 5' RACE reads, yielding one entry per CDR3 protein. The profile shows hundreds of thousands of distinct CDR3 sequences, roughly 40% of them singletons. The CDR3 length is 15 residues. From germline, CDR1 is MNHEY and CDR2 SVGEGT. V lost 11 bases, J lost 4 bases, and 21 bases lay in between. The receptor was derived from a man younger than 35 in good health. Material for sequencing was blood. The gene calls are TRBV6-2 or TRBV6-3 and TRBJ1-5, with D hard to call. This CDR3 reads CASVGSSAPNQPQHF. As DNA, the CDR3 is TGTGCCTCAGTAGGGTCCTCGGCCCCTAATCAGCCCCAGCATTTT.